The 17 T cell receptor beta chains reported below all come from one sample, sequenced in a study of blood T cell repertoires in COVID-19. Only in-frame clones appear in the TCRdb table, and some are missing; sequencing was by immunoSEQ multiplex PCR. The profile shows 150,000 or so clones, approximately 88% of them singletons. Sequencing used peripheral blood. These receptors all come from a woman aged 55-75 years with acute or convalescent COVID-19.

The genes are TRBV7-6 and TRBJ1-3; 8 nucleotides align to TRBD1. With V trimmed by 1 base and J by 7 bases, 9 bases remained unmatched. Germline V gene lookup returns CDR1 SGHVS and CDR2 FNYEAQ. This CDR3 contains 16 residues. Here the CDR3 reads CASSLEADRESNTIYF. Here the CDR3 DNA reads TGTGCCAGCAGCTTAGAGGCGGACAGGGAGTCGAACACCATATATTTT.

Only one count was recorded for this clone. V is TRBV7-9 and J is TRBJ2-7; 11 nucleotides agree with TRBD1. This CDR3 has 16 residues. Per the germline V gene, CDR1 is SEHNR and CDR2 is FQNEAQ (reference sequence). With V trimmed by 5 bases and J by 2 bases, 8 bases remained unmatched. CDR3 sequence reads: CASSPQGQGETYEQYF. CDR3 nucleotide sequence: TGTGCCAGCAGCCCCCAGGGACAGGGGGAAACCTACGAGCAGTACTTC.

The chain combines TRBV18 with TRBJ2-7; 9 positions agree with TRBD2. Germline V gene lookup returns CDR1 KGHSH and CDR2 LQKENI. The CDR3 loop spans 13 amino acids. J lost 5 bases, V lost 5 bases, and 4 bases had no gene match. The CDR3 protein is CASSMGLADEQYF. CDR3 bases: TGTGCCAGCTCAATGGGACTAGCCGACGAGCAGTACTTC.

The rearrangement joins TRBV3-1 (or the pseudogene TRBV3-2) to TRBJ1-4; 8 nucleotides align to TRBD1. The CDR3 runs to 15 residues. The J segment lost 7 bases and the V segment lost 1 base, leaving 5 bases of the junction unmatched. Germline assignment: CDR1 LGHDT and CDR2 YNNKEL (reference sequence). The CDR3 loop is CASSQAGGRSEKLFF. CDR3 nucleotides: TGTGCCAGCAGCCAAGCAGGGGGCCGGAGTGAAAAACTGTTTTTT.

The V and J genes are TRBV5-5 and TRBJ1-2; maybe TRBD1 (5 bases). This CDR3 is built from 13 residues. The germline CDR1 and CDR2 sequences are SGHKS and YYEKEE (reference sequence). Trimming pared 4 bases from V and 7 bases from J, leaving 14 bases between. CDR3 in amino acids: CASSLQGDRGYTF. As DNA, the CDR3 is TGTGCCAGCAGCCTTCAGGGTGACCGTGGCTACACCTTC.

This clone was seen more than once but under ten times. The V call is TRBV29-1, the J call TRBJ2-2; D is ambiguous. Germline V gene sequence: CDR1 SQVTM, CDR2 ANQGSEA. V dropped 7 bases and J dropped 3 bases, with 3 bases sitting between them. The CDR3 extends over 10 amino acids. The CDR3 nucleotides read TGCAGCGCCTACACCGGGGAGCTGTTTTTT. Amino acids: CSAYTGELFF.

This chain connects TRBV5-1 to TRBJ2-1; 9 nucleotides line up with TRBD2. CDR3 length: 16 residues. V lost 0 bases and J lost 7; bases outside the gene matches: 8. Germline loops: CDR1 SGHRS, CDR2 YFSETQ. The CDR3 here is CASSLDSRGGGNEQFF. CDR3 DNA sequence: TGCGCCAGCAGCTTGGATTCGCGGGGGGGCGGTAATGAGCAGTTCTTC.

This clone was recorded only once. The chain uses TRBV14 and TRBJ2-3, with D possibly matching TRBD1 (5 bases). CDR1 and CDR2 from the germline V gene are SGHDN and FVKESK. The V end was cut by 0 bases, the J end by 7 bases, with 11 bases between. This CDR3 contains 14 residues. The DNA of the CDR3 is TGTGCCAGCAGCCAAGACAGGGCCCTTTATACGCAGTATTTT. Its translation is CASSQDRALYTQYF.

V and J are TRBV25-1 and TRBJ2-3; 9 positions agree with TRBD2. J lost 1 base, V lost 8 bases, and 10 bases had no gene match. CDR3 size: 16 residues. Germline V CDR1 and CDR2: MGHDK, SYGVNS. The DNA of the CDR3 is TGTGCCAGCCGCCCCCGACTAGCGGTAGGCACAGATACGCAGTATTTT. This codes for CASRPRLAVGTDTQYF. Based on the CDR3 plus reference TRBV25-1 and TRBJ2-3, the full variable domain is EADIYQTPRYLVIGTGKKITLECSQTMGHDKMYWYQQDPGMELHLIHYSYGVNSTEKGDLSSESTVSRIRTEHFPLTLESARPSHTSQYLCASRPRLAVGTDTQYFGPGTRLTVL.

V gene TRBV9 combines with J gene TRBJ2-2; 11 bases align to TRBD1. Trimming cost V 4 bases and J 7 bases; bases outside gene matches: 6. This CDR3 contains 15 residues. Per germline, CDR1 SGDLS and CDR2 YYNGEE. CDR3 DNA: TGTGCCAGCAGCCCAGGACAGGGGGCCAACGGGGAGCTGTTTTTT. Amino acids: CASSPGQGANGELFF.

V usage is TRBV7-9 and J usage is TRBJ1-2, with D unresolved. V was clipped by 8 bases and J by 4 bases, with 11 bases between them. The V gene's germline CDR1 is SEHNR and CDR2 FQNEAQ (reference sequence). The CDR3 is made up of 12 amino acids. CDR3 protein: CASGRETYGYTF. CDR3 nucleotides: TGTGCCAGCGGTAGGGAGACCTATGGCTACACCTTC. Using reference TRBV7-9 and TRBJ1-2 for the parts outside the CDR3, the full variable domain is DTGVSQNPRHKITKRGQNVTFRCDPISEHNRLYWYRQTLGQGPEFLTYFQNEAQLEKSRLLSDRFSAERPKGSFSTLEIQRTEQGDSAMYLCASGRETYGYTFGSGTRLTVV.

The chain joins TRBV18 to TRBJ1-6; TRBD1 is a possible D gene (6 bases). Germline V gives CDR1 KGHSH, CDR2 LQKENI. The CDR3 runs to 13 residues. Trimming stripped 5 bases from V and 6 bases from J, with 8 bases between. The CDR3 protein is CASSEQGNSPLHF. CDR3 nucleotide sequence: TGTGCCAGCTCAGAACAGGGTAATTCACCCCTCCACTTT.

V gene TRBV28 combines with J gene TRBJ1-3, with 9 bases fitting TRBD1. Germline V CDR1 and CDR2: MDHEN, SYDVKM. The V gene end was trimmed by 4 bases and the J gene end by 4 bases; junction bases not matched to a gene: 5. There are 15 residues in the CDR3. The CDR3 region is CASSSGQGLGNTIYF. CDR3 nucleotides: TGTGCCAGCAGTTCCGGACAGGGGCTAGGAAACACCATATATTTT.

The chain employs TRBV5-1 and TRBJ1-2; D gene uncertain. The CDR3 covers 12 residues. CDR1 is SGHRS and CDR2 is YFSETQ in the germline V gene. The V end lost 4 bases, the J end lost 8 bases, and 12 bases lay between the germline ends. CDR3 residues: CASSPEAKGYTF. The DNA of the CDR3 is TGCGCCAGCAGCCCCGAGGCGAAGGGCTACACCTTC. The whole variable domain, filled in from reference TRBV5-1 and TRBJ1-2, reads KAGVTQTPRYLIKTRGQQVTLSCSPISGHRSVSWYQQTPGQGLQFLFEYFSETQRNKGNFPGRFSGRQFSNSRSEMNVSTLELGDSALYLCASSPEAKGYTFGSGTRLTVV.

V gene TRBV19 combines with J gene TRBJ1-3; D is unclear. Germline CDR1 LNHDA, CDR2 SQIVND (reference sequence). The V and J ends lost 3 bases and 2 bases respectively, with 11 bases between them. CDR3 length equals 15 residues. This CDR3 is CASSILRSTGNTIYF. DNA of the CDR3: TGTGCCAGTAGTATTCTGCGGAGTACTGGAAACACCATATATTTT.

The chain uses TRBV7-2 and TRBJ1-6; maybe TRBD1 (5 bases). With 2 bases removed from V and 7 bases from J, the gap between germline ends came to 18 bases. Germline CDR1 and CDR2: SGHTA and FQGNSA. This CDR3 region has 17 residues. The CDR3 region has the DNA TGTGCCAGCAGCTTACGGGGGACCGGATTTGAGAATTCACCCCTCCACTTT. Amino acid sequence: CASSLRGTGFENSPLHF.

There are a few counts of this clone. The V and J genes are TRBV11-1 and TRBJ1-2, with TRBD1 matching over 10 bases. CDR1 is SGHAT, CDR2 FQDESV, per germline (reference sequence). Losses at the gene ends were 5 bases for V and 5 bases for J; bases not matched to a gene: 5. There are 14 residues in the CDR3. In DNA form, the CDR3 reads TGTGCCAGCAGCCCGGGACAGGGGCGATATGGCTACACCTTC. Its translation: CASSPGQGRYGYTF.